Given below is one T cell receptor beta chain in context. The data are from a study of blood T cell repertoires in COVID-19. As processed by the authors: The authors estimated nucleated cell counts from reference gene primer amplification. The method was immunoSEQ multiplex PCR; TCRdb's version includes in-frame clones alone and lacks a portion of them. V and J calls and clone size are copied from that table; D and trimming were computed from the DNA. The data contain approximately 280,000 clones, 70% to 90% of them singletons. The CDR3 is 14 amino acids. From germline, CDR1 is SGHKS and CDR2 YYEKEE (reference sequence). V lost 6 bases to trimming and J lost 6 bases, with 19 bases between them.

Sequenced: peripheral blood. The clonotype originates from a man aged 18 to 30 with active or convalescent COVID-19. The chain links TRBV5-5 to TRBJ2-7, with TRBD1 as a possible D gene (5 bases). CDR3 bases: TGTGCCAGCACCCCTAGTGGCAGGGTGGCCGAGCAGTACTTC. Amino acid sequence: CASTPSGRVAEQYF.